The entry below gives a single TCR beta chain sequence along with its context. Deletions cut 4 bases from V and 4 bases from J, with 22 bases between. The germline CDR1 and CDR2 sequences are GTSNPN and SVGIG (reference sequence). The CDR3 is 16 amino acids. These data originate in a study of blood T cell repertoires in COVID-19. Whole-study context: The origin of the acute and convalescent COVID-19 samples was the United States, Italy and Spain. PBMCs, B-cell-depleted T cells, or T cells provided the cDNA or gDNA that made up the material.

Source study methods: Estimated nucleated cell counts came from reference gene primer amplification. Here immunoSEQ multiplex PCR was the method, and the copy in TCRdb shows in-frame clones only, minus some. V and J calls plus clone size are reproduced from that table; the DNA served to infer D and trimming. Of approximately 31,000 clones in the sample, about 89% were seen once. This clonotype was sampled from a human donor with active COVID-19. The donor label of this sample is uncertain. V usage is TRBV30 and J usage is TRBJ2-5; D possibly corresponds to TRBD2 (7 bases). The sequenced sample was peripheral blood. CDR3 nucleotides: TGTGCCTGGAAGGTGTCGGGGGGCCATCTTAGAGAGACCCAGTACTTC. Its translation: CAWKVSGGHLRETQYF. Using reference TRBV30 and TRBJ2-5 for the parts outside the CDR3, the full variable domain is SQTIHQWPATLVQPVGSPLSLECTVEGTSNPNLYWYRQAAGRGLQLLFYSVGIGQISSEVPQNLSASRPQDRQFILSSKKLLLSDSGFYLCAWKVSGGHLRETQYFGPGTRLLVL.